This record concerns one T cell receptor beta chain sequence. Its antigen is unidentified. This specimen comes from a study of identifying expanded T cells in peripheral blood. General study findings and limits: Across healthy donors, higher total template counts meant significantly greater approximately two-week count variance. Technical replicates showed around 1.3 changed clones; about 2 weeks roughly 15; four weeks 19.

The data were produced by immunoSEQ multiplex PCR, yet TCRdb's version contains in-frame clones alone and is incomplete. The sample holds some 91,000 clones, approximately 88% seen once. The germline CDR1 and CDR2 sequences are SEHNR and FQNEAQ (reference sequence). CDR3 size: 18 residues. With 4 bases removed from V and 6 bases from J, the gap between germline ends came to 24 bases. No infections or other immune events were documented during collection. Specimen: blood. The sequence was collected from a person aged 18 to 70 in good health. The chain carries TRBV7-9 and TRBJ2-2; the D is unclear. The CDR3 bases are TGTGCCAGCAGCTGGCGGAATCTTTCCCAAAAATGGTCCGGGGAGCTGTTTTTT. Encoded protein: CASSWRNLSQKWSGELFF. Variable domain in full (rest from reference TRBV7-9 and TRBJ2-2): DTGVSQNPRHKITKRGQNVTFRCDPISEHNRLYWYRQTLGQGPEFLTYFQNEAQLEKSRLLSDRFSAERPKGSFSTLEIQRTEQGDSAMYLCASSWRNLSQKWSGELFFGEGSRLTVL.